Following are 32 T cell receptor beta chains from one sample sequenced in a study of T cells in Graves' hyperthyroidism and ophthalmopathy. Amplified TCR beta CDR3 regions came from RNA transcripts. Initially, a first-round RT-PCR of the TCR CDR3 employed the HTBI primer set. MiXCR, run by TCRdb on the multiplex PCR reads, gives a single entry per CDR3 protein. This table holds some 490,000 distinct CDR3 sequences, 22% found once. Source material: blood. The receptors here all came from a woman in her seventies with Graves' ophthalmopathy.

This clonotype has more than one count but fewer than ten. The chain uses TRBV2 and TRBJ2-5; no clear D gene. The germline CDR1 and CDR2 sequences are SNHLY and FYNNEI. Deletions cut 4 bases from V and 7 bases from J, with 13 bases between. The CDR3 is 13 residues long. The CDR3 bases are TGTGCCAGCAGTGTGGGCGAAACGTCGACCCAGTACTTC. It specifies CASSVGETSTQYF. The entire variable domain, with the rest obtained from reference TRBV2 and TRBJ2-5, is as follows: EPEVTQTPSHQVTQMGQEVILRCVPISNHLYFYWYRQILGQKVEFLVSFYNNEISEKSEIFDDQFSVERPDGSNFTLKIRSTKLEDSAMYFCASSVGETSTQYFGPGTRLLVL.

There are many counts of this clonotype. The gene calls are TRBV6-5 and TRBJ2-7; D might be TRBD1 (6 bases). V was pared by 4 bases and J by 2 bases, with 12 bases between. The V gene's germline CDR1 is MNHEY and CDR2 SVGAGI. The CDR3 totals 14 residues. CDR3 residues: CASSSPGTTYEQYF. CDR3 nucleotide sequence: TGTGCCAGCAGTTCCCCCGGGACAACCTACGAGCAGTACTTC.

This clonotype was seen at least ten times. CDR3 sequence (DNA): TGTGCCAGCAGCCACCAGGGCGACGGGGAGCTGTTTTTT. It encodes CASSHQGDGELFF. This rearrangement joins TRBV12-3 or TRBV12-4 to TRBJ2-2; weak D call: TRBD1 (5 bases). The CDR3 runs to 13 residues. Between the trimmed V and J ends, which lost 6 bases and 7 bases, there was a span of 12 bases.

The chain has TRBV27 and TRBJ1-6; D ambiguous. Per germline, CDR1 MNHEY and CDR2 SMNVEV (reference sequence). V was cut by 6 bases and J by 2 bases, with 11 bases left in between. This CDR3 has 15 amino acids. The CDR3 sequence is CASRDDGAYNSPLHF. As DNA, the CDR3 is TGTGCCAGCAGGGACGACGGAGCCTATAATTCACCCCTCCACTTT.

The V gene is TRBV25-1, the J gene TRBJ2-1; unclear D gene. Germline V lookup: CDR1 MGHDK, CDR2 SYGVNS. The CDR3 is 13 residues long. Trimming shortened V by 6 bases and J by 2 bases, and 8 bases separated the two germline ends. In DNA form, the CDR3 reads TGTGCCAGCAGCCCCTCGACCTACAATGAGCAGTTCTTC. The encoded protein is CASSPSTYNEQFF.

The chain links TRBV18 to TRBJ2-1; no reliable D call. The CDR3 has 15 residues. V lost 2 bases to trimming and J lost 0 bases, with 8 bases between them. The germline gives CDR1 KGHSH, CDR2 LQKENI. CDR3 DNA sequence: TGTGCCAGCTCACCAGCGGCGAGCTCCTACAATGAGCAGTTCTTC. As protein: CASSPAASSYNEQFF.

This clonotype was seen repeatedly, ten times or more. The chain has TRBV12-3 or TRBV12-4 and TRBJ2-7, with D maybe TRBD1 (6 bases). This CDR3 spans 14 amino acids. V was cut by 4 bases and J by 3 bases, with 13 bases left in between. The CDR3 DNA follows: TGTGCCAGCAGTTCATCACAGGGTCGCTACGAGCAGTACTTC. Protein sequence: CASSSSQGRYEQYF.

This clonotype has a handful of counts. The chain carries TRBV2 and TRBJ2-7, with D perhaps TRBD2 (5 bases). The germline V and J ends were trimmed by 7 bases and 3 bases, with 16 bases remaining between them. The CDR3 is 14 residues long. CDR1 is SNHLY and CDR2 is FYNNEI in the germline V gene. The CDR3 DNA reads TGTGCCAGCACCCCCAGTGCGGGTCTCTACGAGCAGTACTTC. Its translation is CASTPSAGLYEQYF. Looking up the rest from reference TRBV2 and TRBJ2-7 gives the full variable domain: EPEVTQTPSHQVTQMGQEVILRCVPISNHLYFYWYRQILGQKVEFLVSFYNNEISEKSEIFDDQFSVERPDGSNFTLKIRSTKLEDSAMYFCASTPSAGLYEQYFGPGTRLTVT.

The chain joins TRBV12-3 or TRBV12-4 to TRBJ2-3; TRBD1 agrees at 8 bases. The CDR3 length is 19 residues. V was clipped by 6 bases and J by 7 bases; unmatched bases: 24. CDR3: CASSQRGVKAQGARNTQYF. In nucleotides, the CDR3 is TGTGCCAGCAGCCAACGAGGAGTTAAGGCTCAGGGGGCACGGAATACGCAGTATTTT.

The chain joins TRBV19 to TRBJ2-1; D is possibly TRBD1 (7 bases). The germline CDR1 and CDR2 sequences are LNHDA and SQIVND (reference sequence). The CDR3 loop spans 14 amino acids. V was cut by 5 bases and J by 8 bases, with 16 bases left in between. The CDR3 spells CASSPGPRGDEQFF. The CDR3 DNA follows: TGTGCCAGTAGTCCCGGACCCAGGGGGGATGAGCAGTTCTTC.

This clonotype showed up many times. The chain has TRBV2 and TRBJ2-5; no clear D gene. Germline loops: CDR1 SNHLY, CDR2 FYNNEI. CDR3 length: 13 residues. The ends were cut back, 5 bases at V and 0 bases at J, with 7 bases in the middle. The CDR3 coding sequence is TGTGCCAGCAGTCCTGACAACCAAGAGACCCAGTACTTC. It translates to CASSPDNQETQYF.

This clonotype was seen only once. This rearrangement joins TRBV12-3 or TRBV12-4 to TRBJ2-5; TRBD2 matches at 13 bases. With 3 bases clipped from V and 6 bases from J, the junction kept 4 bases outside the gene matches. The CDR3 has 15 amino acids. The CDR3 region has the DNA TGTGCCAGCAGTTTCGGGACTAGCGGGATGCAGACCCAGTACTTC. It translates to CASSFGTSGMQTQYF.

In its sample, this clonotype was seen a few times. The genes are TRBV20-1 and TRBJ2-1; 8 nucleotides line up with TRBD1. The CDR3 totals 15 residues. From germline, CDR1 is DFQATT and CDR2 SNEGSKA (reference sequence). V dropped 3 bases and J dropped 3; count of bases not matched to a gene: 7. For the CDR3, the DNA is TGCAGTGCTAGTTTACAGGGGGGACTCTACAATGAGCAGTTCTTC. This sequence encodes CSASLQGGLYNEQFF.

The chain joins TRBV20-1 to TRBJ1-4; D is ambiguous. The CDR3 contains 14 residues. Per the germline V gene, CDR1 is DFQATT and CDR2 is SNEGSKA (reference sequence). Trimming removed 5 bases from V and 3 bases from J, with 13 bases in between. The CDR3 protein is CSADPHGSNEKLFF. For the CDR3, the DNA is TGCAGTGCTGACCCTCACGGCTCTAATGAAAAACTGTTTTTT.

This chain joins TRBV5-5 and TRBJ2-3; 10 bases line up with TRBD2. CDR3 size: 17 residues. Losses at the gene ends were 4 bases for V and 4 bases for J; bases not matched to a gene: 12. Germline-derived CDR1 and CDR2 are SGHKS and YYEKEE (reference sequence). The CDR3 loop reads CASSLRPGTSVSDTQYF. In DNA form, the CDR3 reads TGTGCCAGCAGCCTCCGCCCCGGGACTAGCGTTTCAGATACGCAGTATTTT.

The V and J genes are TRBV19 and TRBJ1-1; D unresolved. Germline V gene sequence: CDR1 LNHDA, CDR2 SQIVND (reference sequence). The CDR3 covers 13 residues. V dropped 5 bases and J dropped 4 bases, with 11 bases sitting between them. CDR3 sequence (DNA): TGTGCCAGTAGTGATACCTCGGCCACTGAAGCTTTCTTT. It specifies CASSDTSATEAFF.

The chain has TRBV9 and TRBJ1-1, with 11 bases identical to TRBD1. Looked up from germline, CDR1 is SGDLS and CDR2 is YYNGEE. Germline trimming cut 0 bases from V and 6 bases from J; bases unmatched to any gene: 4. The CDR3 has 15 residues. The CDR3 DNA sequence: TGTGCCAGCAGCGTAGGAGGACAGGGGGCGGCTGAAGCTTTCTTT. Residues: CASSVGGQGAAEAFF.

Details on this clonotype: The junction does not match germline at one end; this may be a read error. The chain uses TRBV6-2 or TRBV6-3 and TRBJ2-5, with 7 nucleotides matching TRBD2. From germline, CDR1 is MNHEY and CDR2 SVGEGT. This CDR3 spans 13 amino acids. CDR3 coding DNA: TGTACCAGCAGAGGGACCACGCGGGAGAACCAGTACTTC. Amino acid sequence: CTSRGTTRENQYF.

Regarding this clonotype: This may arise from a read error, as a much more abundant clone is one base away. This rearrangement joins TRBV29-1 to TRBJ1-2; 11 bases are a match to TRBD1. The germline V gene has CDR1 SQVTM and CDR2 ANQGSEA. The CDR3 has 13 residues. In DNA form, the CDR3 reads TGCAGCGTTGTGGGACAGGGGGACTATGCCTACACCTTC. It is translated as CSVVGQGDYAYTF.

This clonotype has a handful of counts. The chain joins TRBV28 to TRBJ2-7, with 8 bases matching TRBD1. Germline-derived CDR1 and CDR2 are MDHEN and SYDVKM. The CDR3 sequence is 15 residues long. V lost 5 bases and J lost 2; bases outside the gene matches: 8. DNA of the CDR3: TGTGCCAGCAGTCCATGGGGGACAGGAACCTACGAGCAGTACTTC. It is translated as CASSPWGTGTYEQYF.

As regards this clonotype: At one boundary the junction diverges from the germline segment, which might be a read error. V gene TRBV2 combines with J gene TRBJ2-5; TRBD2 aligns across 12 bases. CDR3 length: 13 amino acids. Germline CDR1 and CDR2: SNHLY and FYNNEI. DNA of the CDR3: TGTGCCAGCAGAATTGGACTAGCGGGATTCGGGGACTTC. It translates to CASRIGLAGFGDF.

This clonotype occurred many times. The chain recombines TRBV20-1 with TRBJ2-7, with 8 bases lining up with TRBD2. The ends lost 1 base at V and 5 bases at J; junction bases unmatched: 7. Germline V gene data show CDR1 as DFQATT and CDR2 as SNEGSKA (reference sequence). This CDR3 contains 14 residues. The CDR3 sequence is CSARGGASGHEQYF. As DNA, the CDR3 is TGCAGTGCTAGAGGGGGGGCTAGCGGGCACGAGCAGTACTTC.

This chain connects TRBV4-1 to TRBJ2-7; 8 positions agree with TRBD1. V lost 6 bases, J lost 7 bases, and 8 bases stayed unmatched. The CDR3 has 13 residues. Germline V lookup: CDR1 MGHRA, CDR2 YSYEKL. CDR3 sequence: CASSEDRAGEQYF. The CDR3, as DNA: TGCGCCAGCAGTGAGGACAGGGCGGGGGAGCAGTACTTC.

The J gene is TRBJ2-7, the V gene TRBV5-1; D may be TRBD1 (5 bases). Trimming removed 0 bases from V and 5 bases from J, with 12 bases in between. CDR1 and CDR2 from the germline V gene are SGHRS and YFSETQ. This CDR3 is built from 14 residues. The CDR3 DNA reads TGCGCCAGCAGCTTGGCCACCGACAGCCACGAGCAGTACTTC. It codes for CASSLATDSHEQYF. Full variable domain (outside the CDR3, taken from reference TRBV5-1 and TRBJ2-7): KAGVTQTPRYLIKTRGQQVTLSCSPISGHRSVSWYQQTPGQGLQFLFEYFSETQRNKGNFPGRFSGRQFSNSRSEMNVSTLELGDSALYLCASSLATDSHEQYFGPGTRLTVT.

This chain connects TRBV6-1 to TRBJ1-2; D remains unclear. V was clipped by 7 bases and J by 8 bases, with 11 bases between them. Germline-derived CDR1 and CDR2 are MNHNS and SASEGT. The CDR3 has 11 residues. This chain's CDR3 is CASISLAGYTF. In DNA form, the CDR3 reads TGTGCCAGCATCAGCTTGGCAGGCTACACCTTC.

This clonotype occurred many times. The chain is built from TRBV12-3 or TRBV12-4 and TRBJ2-3; TRBD2 matches at 9 bases. The CDR3 sequence is 14 residues long. V trimming: 5 bases; J trimming: 4 bases; junction bases outside the gene matches: 4. The DNA of the CDR3 is TGTGCCAGCAGTCTCAAGCGGGAGGCAGATACGCAGTATTTT. It yields the protein CASSLKREADTQYF.

This clonotype was found a few times. The chain carries TRBV3-1 and TRBJ1-4, with 9 bases matching TRBD1. This CDR3 has 15 residues. Unmatched junction bases numbered 7, after V lost 3 bases and J lost 8 bases. Germline V gene lookup returns CDR1 LGHDT and CDR2 YNNKEL (reference sequence). In DNA, the CDR3 is TGTGCCAGCAGCCACTACAGGGGGCAGCAGGAAAAACTGTTTTTT. It codes for CASSHYRGQQEKLFF.

This clonotype was counted only a few times. J is TRBJ2-1 and V is TRBV27, with D perhaps given as TRBD1 or TRBD2 (5 bases each). CDR1 is MNHEY and CDR2 is SMNVEV in the germline V gene (reference sequence). CDR3 length: 15 residues. Between the trimmed V and J ends, which lost 6 bases and 3 bases, there was a span of 15 bases. The CDR3 region has the DNA TGTGCCAGCAGAACCCGGGACCGAAGCTACAATGAGCAGTTCTTC. Its translation: CASRTRDRSYNEQFF.

The chain carries TRBV2 and TRBJ2-7, with TRBD1 matching over 8 bases. This CDR3 region has 16 residues. J gave up 3 bases and V 6 bases, and 13 bases lay outside the gene matches. Germline values: CDR1 SNHLY, CDR2 FYNNEI. The CDR3 reads CASSLRQGRSFYEQYF. The CDR3 nucleotides read TGTGCCAGCAGCCTCAGACAGGGGAGAAGCTTCTACGAGCAGTACTTC.

This clonotype has ten or more counts. This chain links TRBV7-6 with TRBJ1-5, with 11 bases that match TRBD1. This CDR3 is built from 16 residues. V lost 4 bases and J lost 1; bases outside the gene matches: 3. Per germline, CDR1 SGHVS and CDR2 FNYEAQ. DNA for the CDR3: TGTGCCAGCAGCTCTGGACAGGGGGCGAGCAATCAGCCCCAGCATTTT. It codes for CASSSGQGASNQPQHF. Looking up the rest from reference TRBV7-6 and TRBJ1-5 gives the full variable domain: GAGVSQSPRYKVTKRGQDVALRCDPISGHVSLYWYRQALGQGPEFLTYFNYEAQQDKSGLPNDRFSAERPEGSISTLTIQRTEQRDSAMYRCASSSGQGASNQPQHFGDGTRLSIL.

A few counts support this clonotype. The CDR3 sequence: CATSEGQAGYTF. In nucleotides, the CDR3 is TGTGCCACCAGTGAAGGACAGGCTGGCTACACCTTC. This chain links TRBV24-1 with TRBJ1-2; TRBD1 matches 7 bases. The germline gives CDR1 KGHDR, CDR2 SFDVKD. The J segment lost 7 bases and the V segment lost 4 bases, leaving 2 bases of the junction unmatched. The CDR3 is 12 amino acids.

The rearrangement links TRBV19 to TRBJ1-5; maybe TRBD1 (5 bases). This CDR3 contains 16 residues. The germline V gene has CDR1 LNHDA and CDR2 SQIVND (reference sequence). Trimming removed 10 bases at V and 6 bases at J, with 25 bases between. The CDR3 sequence is CATSTQAGIVTQPQHF. CDR3 sequence (DNA): TGTGCCACGAGTACACAAGCAGGGATTGTTACTCAGCCCCAGCATTTT.